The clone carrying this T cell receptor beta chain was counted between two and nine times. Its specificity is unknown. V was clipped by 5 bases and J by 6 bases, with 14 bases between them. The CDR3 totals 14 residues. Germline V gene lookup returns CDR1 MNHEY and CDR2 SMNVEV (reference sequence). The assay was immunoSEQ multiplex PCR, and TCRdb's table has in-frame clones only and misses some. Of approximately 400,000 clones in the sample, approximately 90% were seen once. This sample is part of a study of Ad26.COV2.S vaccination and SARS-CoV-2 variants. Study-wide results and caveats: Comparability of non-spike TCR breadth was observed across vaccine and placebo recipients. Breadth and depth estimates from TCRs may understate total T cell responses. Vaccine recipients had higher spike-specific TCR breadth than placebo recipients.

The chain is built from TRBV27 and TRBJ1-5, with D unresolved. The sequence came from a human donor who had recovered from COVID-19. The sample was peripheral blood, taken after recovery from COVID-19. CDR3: CASSPSGYSQPQHF. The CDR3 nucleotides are TGTGCCAGCAGTCCCTCGGGGTATAGTCAGCCCCAGCATTTT.